This T cell receptor beta chain was captured by sequencing in a study of T-cell reconstitution after alpha-beta-depleted transplantation in children. This clonotype was observed many times. The germline V and J ends were trimmed by 4 bases and 2 bases, with 6 bases remaining between them. The CDR3 covers 12 residues. The germline CDR1 and CDR2 sequences are SGHDN and FVKESK. The TCRbeta library incorporated unique molecular identifiers. TCRdb redid the calling of the PCR reads with MiXCR, one entry per CDR3 protein. In the table there are about 24,000 distinct CDR3 sequences, under 13% of which are singletons.

This chain connects TRBV14 to TRBJ2-7; D unclear. The sequence was collected from a human donor who donated a stem cell graft to a child with chronic granulomatous disease. Source: PBMCs from the stem cell graft donor, taken from the stem cell graft. CDR3 sequence reads: CASSLRAYEQYF. CDR3 DNA: TGTGCCAGCAGCCTACGCGCCTACGAGCAGTACTTC.